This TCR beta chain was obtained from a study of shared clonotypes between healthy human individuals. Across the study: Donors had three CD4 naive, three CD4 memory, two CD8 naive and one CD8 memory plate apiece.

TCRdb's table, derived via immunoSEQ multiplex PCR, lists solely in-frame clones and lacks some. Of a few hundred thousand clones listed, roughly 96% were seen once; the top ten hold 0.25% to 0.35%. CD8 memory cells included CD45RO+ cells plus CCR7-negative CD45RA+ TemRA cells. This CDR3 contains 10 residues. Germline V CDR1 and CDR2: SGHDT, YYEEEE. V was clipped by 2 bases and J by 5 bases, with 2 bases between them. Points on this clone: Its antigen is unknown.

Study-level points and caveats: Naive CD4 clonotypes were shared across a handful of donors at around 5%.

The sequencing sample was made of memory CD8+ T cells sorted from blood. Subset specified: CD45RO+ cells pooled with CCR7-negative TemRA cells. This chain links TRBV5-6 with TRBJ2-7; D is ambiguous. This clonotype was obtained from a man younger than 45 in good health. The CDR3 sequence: CASSLDEQYF. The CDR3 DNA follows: TGTGCCAGCAGCTTAGACGAGCAGTACTTC.